The clone carrying this TCR beta chain has just one count. Its matching antigen is unknown. Measured with immunoSEQ multiplex PCR; TCRdb has only the in-frame clones, and not every one. The table records more than 15,000 clones, about 85% of them present only once. This CDR3 region has 15 residues. Trimming at V came to 2 bases and at J to 0 bases, leaving 1 base not matched to a gene. Germline V gene data show CDR1 as KGHSH and CDR2 as LQKENI. The data belong to a study of T cells in localized non-small cell lung cancer. Regarding the study as a whole: Sequencing involved a lone tumor region, leaving heterogeneity possible.

The source material was peripheral blood, sampled before any cancer treatment. The TCR was taken from a male donor at least 60 years old with stage I lung adenocarcinoma. The V call is TRBV18, the J call TRBJ2-7; 10 bases agree with TRBD1. The chain's CDR3 is CASSPGTGVSYEQYF. The CDR3 DNA follows: TGTGCCAGCTCACCAGGGACAGGGGTCTCCTACGAGCAGTACTTC.